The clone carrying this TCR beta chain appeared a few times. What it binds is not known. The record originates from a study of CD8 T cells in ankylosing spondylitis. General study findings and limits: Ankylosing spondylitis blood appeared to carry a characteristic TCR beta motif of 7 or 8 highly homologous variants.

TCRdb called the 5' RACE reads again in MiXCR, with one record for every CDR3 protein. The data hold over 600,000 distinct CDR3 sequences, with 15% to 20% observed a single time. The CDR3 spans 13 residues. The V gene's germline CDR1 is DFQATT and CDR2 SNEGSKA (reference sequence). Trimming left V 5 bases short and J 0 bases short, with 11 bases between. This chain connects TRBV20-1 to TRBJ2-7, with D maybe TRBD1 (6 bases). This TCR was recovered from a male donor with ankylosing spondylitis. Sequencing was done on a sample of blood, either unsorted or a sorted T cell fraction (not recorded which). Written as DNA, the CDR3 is TGCAGTGCTGTTACAGGGTACTCCTACGAGCAGTACTTC. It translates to CSAVTGYSYEQYF.